What follows describes a single TCR beta chain. The V gene lost 3 bases and the J gene lost 1 base, with 10 bases spanning the gap. The CDR3 covers 14 residues. Germline CDR1 and CDR2: SGHNT and YYREEE (reference sequence). This sample is drawn from a study of technical replicates of blood from a few donors. TCRdb's copy holds only in-frame clones and misses some; the assay was immunoSEQ multiplex PCR. This sample carries 80,000 or so clones, about 94% of them seen once, and the ten largest clones take about 0.39%. The chain joins TRBV5-4 to TRBJ1-1, with D maybe TRBD1 (6 bases). This TCR derives from a human donor in good health. The sequencing sample was made of T cells isolated from PBMCs. The CDR3 region has the DNA TGTGCCAGCAGCTCATCGACAGGGAACACTGAAGCTTTCTTT. Amino acid sequence: CASSSSTGNTEAFF.